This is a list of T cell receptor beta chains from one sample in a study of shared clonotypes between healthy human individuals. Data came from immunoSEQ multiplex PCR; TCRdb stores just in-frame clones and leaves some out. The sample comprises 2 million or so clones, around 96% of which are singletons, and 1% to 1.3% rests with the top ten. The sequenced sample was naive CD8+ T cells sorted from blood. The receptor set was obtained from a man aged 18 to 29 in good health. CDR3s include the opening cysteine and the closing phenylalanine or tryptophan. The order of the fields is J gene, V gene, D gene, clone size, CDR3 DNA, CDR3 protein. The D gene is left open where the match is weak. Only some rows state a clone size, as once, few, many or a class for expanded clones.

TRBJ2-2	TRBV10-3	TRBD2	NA	TGTGCCATCAGTGGGCGGGAGACCACCGGGGAGCTGTTTTTT	CAISGRETTGELFF
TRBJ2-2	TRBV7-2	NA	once	TGTGCCAGCAGCCGTACGACAGTAAACACCGGGGAGCTGTTTTTT	CASSRTTVNTGELFF
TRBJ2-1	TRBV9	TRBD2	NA	TGTGCCAGCAGCGCCCTAGCGGGAGGGCCAGACAATGAGCAGTTCTTC	CASSALAGGPDNEQFF
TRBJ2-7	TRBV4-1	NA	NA	TGCGCCAGCAGCCAAGATCCGTTTGGGACTTACGAGCAGTACTTC	CASSQDPFGTYEQYF
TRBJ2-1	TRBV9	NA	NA	TGTGCCAGCAGCGTGGAGGGGGCGCGGAATGAGCAGTTCTTC	CASSVEGARNEQFF
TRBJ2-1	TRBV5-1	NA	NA	TGCGCCAGCAGCTTGTCCTCACACTTATACAATGAGCAGTTCTTC	CASSLSSHLYNEQFF
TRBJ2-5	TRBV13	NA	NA	TGTGCCAGCAGCTTAGATTCAGGGGATGACGGGGAGACCCAGTACTTC	CASSLDSGDDGETQYF
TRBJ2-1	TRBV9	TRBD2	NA	TGTGCCAGCAGCGTGCAGGGGGGACTAGCGGGGCCTTACAATGAGCAGTTCTTC	CASSVQGGLAGPYNEQFF
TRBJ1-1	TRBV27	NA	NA	TGTGCCAGCAGTTTTCTCGGACATCAAGCTTTCTTT	CASSFLGHQAFF
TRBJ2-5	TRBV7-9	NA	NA	TGTGCCAGCAGTCTAGCGAGCACGAACCAAGAGACCCAGTACTTC	CASSLASTNQETQYF
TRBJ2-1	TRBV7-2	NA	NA	TGTGCCAGCAGCTTATTTAGCGGTGAATACTCCTACAATGAGCAGTTCTTC	CASSLFSGEYSYNEQFF
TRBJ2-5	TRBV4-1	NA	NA	TGCGCCAGCAGCCAAGAAAGACTAGGAGCGGCAGAGACCCAGTACTTC	CASSQERLGAAETQYF
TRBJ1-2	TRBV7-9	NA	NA	TGTGCCAGCAGCTTTCGACCCCTTGGCTACACCTTC	CASSFRPLGYTF
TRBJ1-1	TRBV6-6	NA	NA	TGTGCCAGCAGTTATTCGGAGGGGCTGAACACTGAAGCTTTCTTT	CASSYSEGLNTEAFF
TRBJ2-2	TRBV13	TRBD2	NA	TGTGCCAGCAGCTTAGGCTCCCCACTAGCGGGAGCAAAAGGGGAGCTGTTTTTT	CASSLGSPLAGAKGELFF
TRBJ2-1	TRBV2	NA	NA	TGTGCCAGCAGTTTGGCGGAAAGCTCCTACAATGAGCAGTTCTTC	CASSLAESSYNEQFF
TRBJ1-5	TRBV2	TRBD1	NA	TGTGCCAGCAGTGATCCTGGGACAGTTACTTATAGCAATCAGCCCCAGCATTTT	CASSDPGTVTYSNQPQHF
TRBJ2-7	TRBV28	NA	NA	TGTGCCAGCCATGGGGGGGGCGCCCCGTCCTTC	CASHGGGAPSF
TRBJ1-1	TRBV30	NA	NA	TGTGCCTGGAGTGTATTCTGGGGGAACACTGAAGCTTTCTTT	CAWSVFWGNTEAFF
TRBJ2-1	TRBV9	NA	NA	TGTGCCAGCAGCGTAGGAGGTCCTCCCTACAATGAGCAGTTCTTC	CASSVGGPPYNEQFF
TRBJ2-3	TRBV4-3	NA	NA	TGCGCCAGCAGCCAAGATTGGGGTCTTAGCACAGATACGCAGTATTTT	CASSQDWGLSTDTQYF
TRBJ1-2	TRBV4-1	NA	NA	TGCGCCAGCAGCCAAGAGGGGGGGATCGAGTATGGCTACACCTTC	CASSQEGGIEYGYTF
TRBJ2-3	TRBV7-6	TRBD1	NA	TGTGCCAGCAGCTCCGTGGACAGGGGCACAGATACGCAGTATTTT	CASSSVDRGTDTQYF
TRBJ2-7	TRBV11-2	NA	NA	TGTGCCAGCAGCTTAGGGGCGGACTCCTACGAGCAGTACTTC	CASSLGADSYEQYF
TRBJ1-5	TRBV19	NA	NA	TGTGCCAGTAAACGAGGAGAGGGCAATCAGCCCCAGCATTTT	CASKRGEGNQPQHF
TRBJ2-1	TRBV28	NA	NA	TGTGCCAGCAGTTTTCGGACAGTTGACTCCTACAATGAGCAGTTCTTC	CASSFRTVDSYNEQFF